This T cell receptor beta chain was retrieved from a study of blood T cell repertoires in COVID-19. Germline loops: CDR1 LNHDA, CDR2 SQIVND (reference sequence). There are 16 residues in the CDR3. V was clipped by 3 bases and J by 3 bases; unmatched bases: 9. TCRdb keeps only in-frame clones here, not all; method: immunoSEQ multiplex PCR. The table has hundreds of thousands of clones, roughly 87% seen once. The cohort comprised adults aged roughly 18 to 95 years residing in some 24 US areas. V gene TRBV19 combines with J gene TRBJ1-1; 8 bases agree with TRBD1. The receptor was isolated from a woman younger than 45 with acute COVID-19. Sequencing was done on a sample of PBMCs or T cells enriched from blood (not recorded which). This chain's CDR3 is CASSMRGTGGDTEAFF. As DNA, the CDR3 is TGTGCCAGTAGTATGCGGGGGACAGGAGGGGACACTGAAGCTTTCTTT. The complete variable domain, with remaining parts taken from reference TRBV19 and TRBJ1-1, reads DGGITQSPKYLFRKEGQNVTLSCEQNLNHDAMYWYRQDPGQGLRLIYYSQIVNDFQKGDIAEGYSVSREKKESFPLTVTSAQKNPTAFYLCASSMRGTGGDTEAFFGQGTRLTVV.